These 6 T cell receptor beta chains were sequenced from one sample in a study of blood T cells in healthy people across ages (dated by TCRdb to about 2015). Preparation of the library involved 5' RACE. These reads were obtained on an Illumina HiSeq 2500. The second PCR ran for about 7 to 11 cycles and used a J-beta primer mix along with a sample-barcoded 5' primer. The public sequencing data were trimmed at Q25 with fastp and processed into clonotypes with MiXCR by TCRdb, which kept only in-frame beta chains. Rows matching on CDR3 protein sequence are summarized as one entry with the most common DNA and genes. This sample is represented by 1 million or so distinct CDR3 sequences; 40% to 50% of them were singletons. The leading ten clones occupy approximately 17% of the sample. Sequenced: blood. The source is a woman aged 60-75 years in good health.

The genes are TRBV28 and TRBJ2-5; 7 bases align to TRBD1. Trimming cost V 3 bases and J 5 bases; bases outside gene matches: 9. Germline V gene sequence: CDR1 MDHEN, CDR2 SYDVKM. This CDR3 has 15 amino acids. CDR3 nucleotides: TGTGCCAGCAGTTTGACAGGGTTCCAAGGGGAGACCCAGTACTTC. Translating gives CASSLTGFQGETQYF. The variable domain in full, completed from reference TRBV28 and TRBJ2-5, reads DVKVTQSSRYLVKRTGEKVFLECVQDMDHENMFWYRQDPGLGLRLIYFSYDVKMKEKGDIPEGYSVSREKKERFSLILESASTNQTSMYLCASSLTGFQGETQYFGPGTRLLVL.

V usage is TRBV20-1 and J usage is TRBJ2-7; D gene unclear. Germline CDR1 DFQATT, CDR2 SNEGSKA (reference sequence). The germline V and J ends were trimmed by 4 bases and 4 bases, with 11 bases remaining between them. This CDR3 region has 12 residues. Here the CDR3 reads CSATPLSYEQYF. Here the CDR3 DNA reads TGCAGTGCTACCCCTTTGTCATACGAGCAGTACTTC.

The CDR3 DNA reads TGTGCCAGCGCGAGCGGGAGTGGCGAGCAGTACTTC. This gives the protein CASASGSGEQYF. The rearrangement uses TRBV27 and TRBJ2-5, with 8 bases matching TRBD2. The DNA end favors TRBJ2-7, so the J call may be wrong. The germline gives CDR1 MNHEY, CDR2 SMNVEV (reference sequence). The CDR3 covers 12 residues.

This clonotype was observed a handful of times. The chain has TRBV6-5 and TRBJ2-7, with 8 bases identical to TRBD2. J gave up 3 bases and V 6 bases, and 4 bases lay outside the gene matches. The CDR3 contains 13 residues. The germline CDR1 and CDR2 sequences are MNHEY and SVGAGI. The CDR3 loop is CASSAGGIYEQYF. The CDR3 DNA reads as TGTGCCAGCAGCGCGGGGGGCATCTACGAGCAGTACTTC.

This chain joins TRBV13 and TRBJ2-3; maybe TRBD2 (6 bases). The CDR3 covers 16 residues. Trimming stripped 5 bases from V and 6 bases from J, with 21 bases between. The germline CDR1 and CDR2 sequences are PRHDT and FYEKMQ (reference sequence). The CDR3 sequence is CASSQKLGLHRDTQYF. CDR3 nucleotides: TGTGCCAGCAGCCAAAAATTGGGACTGCACCGCGATACGCAGTATTTT. The full variable domain, its missing parts supplied by reference TRBV13 and TRBJ2-3, is AAGVIQSPRHLIKEKRETATLKCYPIPRHDTVYWYQQGPGQDPQFLISFYEKMQSDKGSIPDRFSAQQFSDYHSELNMSSLELGDSALYFCASSQKLGLHRDTQYFGPGTRLTVL.

The chain uses TRBV29-1 and TRBJ2-6; D uncertain. Per germline, CDR1 SQVTM and CDR2 ANQGSEA. This CDR3 has 15 residues. V lost 4 bases and J lost 0, with 10 bases in between. Here the CDR3 DNA reads TGCAGCGTTGTAATCCTTACCTCTGGGGCCAACGTCCTGACTTTC. Translation gives CSVVILTSGANVLTF.